A single sample gave rise to the 3 T cell receptor beta chains below, sequenced in a study of blood T cell repertoires in COVID-19. Here immunoSEQ multiplex PCR was the method, and the copy in TCRdb shows in-frame clones only, minus some. The repertoire holds about 260,000 clones, with 83% as singletons. Sequencing used peripheral blood. Receptors originate from a woman aged 45 to 65 who had recovered from COVID-19.

This chain uses TRBV18 with TRBJ2-5; weak D call: TRBD2 (6 bases). The CDR3 has 14 amino acids. CDR1 and CDR2 (germline): KGHSH, LQKENI. The V and J ends lost 7 bases and 0 bases respectively, with 12 bases between them. CDR3: CASFSAGNQETQYF. The CDR3, as DNA: TGTGCCAGCTTCTCGGCGGGGAACCAAGAGACCCAGTACTTC.

CDR3 nucleotide sequence: TGTGCCAGCAGTTTTATAGGGACAGCCTACGAGCAGTACTTC. Protein sequence: CASSFIGTAYEQYF. The gene calls are TRBV28 and TRBJ2-7; 7 bases are a match to TRBD1. The CDR3 is 14 residues long. V lost 3 bases, J lost 2 bases, and 4 bases stayed unmatched. The germline CDR1 and CDR2 sequences are MDHEN and SYDVKM.

This clone occurred once. The rearrangement uses TRBV7-2 and TRBJ2-7, with D possibly being TRBD1 (6 bases). Germline values: CDR1 SGHTA, CDR2 FQGNSA. The CDR3 is 14 residues long. V was trimmed by 5 bases and J by 4 bases, leaving 15 bases between them. The CDR3 DNA is TGTGCCAGCAGCAATTCTTGGACAGCGTACGAGCAGTACTTC. Residues: CASSNSWTAYEQYF.